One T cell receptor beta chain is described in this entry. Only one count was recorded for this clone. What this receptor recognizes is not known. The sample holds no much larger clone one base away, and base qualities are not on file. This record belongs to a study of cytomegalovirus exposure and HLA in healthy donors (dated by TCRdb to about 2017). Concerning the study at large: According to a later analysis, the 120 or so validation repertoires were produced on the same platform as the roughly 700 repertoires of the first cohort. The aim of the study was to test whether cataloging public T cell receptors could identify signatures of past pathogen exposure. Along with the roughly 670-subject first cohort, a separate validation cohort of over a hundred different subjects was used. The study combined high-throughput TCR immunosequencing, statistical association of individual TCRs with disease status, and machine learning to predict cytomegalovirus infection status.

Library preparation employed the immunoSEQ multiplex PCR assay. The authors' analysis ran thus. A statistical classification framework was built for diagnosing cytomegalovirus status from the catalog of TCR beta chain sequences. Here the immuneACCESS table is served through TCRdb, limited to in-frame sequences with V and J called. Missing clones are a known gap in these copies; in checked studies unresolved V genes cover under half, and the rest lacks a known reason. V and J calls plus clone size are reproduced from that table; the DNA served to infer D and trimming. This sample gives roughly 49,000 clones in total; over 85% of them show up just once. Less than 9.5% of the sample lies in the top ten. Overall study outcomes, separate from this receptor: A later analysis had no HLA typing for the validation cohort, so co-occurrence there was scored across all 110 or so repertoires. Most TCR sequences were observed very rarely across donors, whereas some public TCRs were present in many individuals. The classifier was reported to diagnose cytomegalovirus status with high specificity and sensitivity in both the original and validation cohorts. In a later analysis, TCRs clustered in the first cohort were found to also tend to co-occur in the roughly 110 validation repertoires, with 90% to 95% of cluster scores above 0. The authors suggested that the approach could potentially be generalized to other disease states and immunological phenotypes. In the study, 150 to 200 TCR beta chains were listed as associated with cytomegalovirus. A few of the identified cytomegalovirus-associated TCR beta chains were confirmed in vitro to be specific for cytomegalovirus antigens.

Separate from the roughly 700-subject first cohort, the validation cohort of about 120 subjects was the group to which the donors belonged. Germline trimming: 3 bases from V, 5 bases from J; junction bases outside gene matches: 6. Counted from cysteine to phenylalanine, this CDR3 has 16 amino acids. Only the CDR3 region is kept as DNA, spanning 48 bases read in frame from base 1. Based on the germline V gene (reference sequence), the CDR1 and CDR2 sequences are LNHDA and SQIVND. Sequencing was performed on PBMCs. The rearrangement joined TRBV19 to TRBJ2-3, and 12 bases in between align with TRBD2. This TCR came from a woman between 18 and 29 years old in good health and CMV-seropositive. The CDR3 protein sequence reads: CASSILAGGPIDTQYF. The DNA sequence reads TGTGCCAGTAGTATCCTAGCGGGAGGGCCGATAGATACGCAGTATTTT.